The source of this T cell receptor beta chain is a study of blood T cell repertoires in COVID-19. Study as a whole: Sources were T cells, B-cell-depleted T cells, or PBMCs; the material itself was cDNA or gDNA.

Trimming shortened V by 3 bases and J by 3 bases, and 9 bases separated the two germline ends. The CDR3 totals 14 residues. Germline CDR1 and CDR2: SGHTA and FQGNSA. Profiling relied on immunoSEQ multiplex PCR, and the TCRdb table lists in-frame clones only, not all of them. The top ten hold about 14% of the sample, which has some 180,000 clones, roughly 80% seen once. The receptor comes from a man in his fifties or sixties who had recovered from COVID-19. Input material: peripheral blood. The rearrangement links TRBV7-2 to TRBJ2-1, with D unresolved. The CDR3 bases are TGTGCCAGCAGCTTTATTTCAGTCTACAATGAGCAGTTCTTC. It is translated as CASSFISVYNEQFF.